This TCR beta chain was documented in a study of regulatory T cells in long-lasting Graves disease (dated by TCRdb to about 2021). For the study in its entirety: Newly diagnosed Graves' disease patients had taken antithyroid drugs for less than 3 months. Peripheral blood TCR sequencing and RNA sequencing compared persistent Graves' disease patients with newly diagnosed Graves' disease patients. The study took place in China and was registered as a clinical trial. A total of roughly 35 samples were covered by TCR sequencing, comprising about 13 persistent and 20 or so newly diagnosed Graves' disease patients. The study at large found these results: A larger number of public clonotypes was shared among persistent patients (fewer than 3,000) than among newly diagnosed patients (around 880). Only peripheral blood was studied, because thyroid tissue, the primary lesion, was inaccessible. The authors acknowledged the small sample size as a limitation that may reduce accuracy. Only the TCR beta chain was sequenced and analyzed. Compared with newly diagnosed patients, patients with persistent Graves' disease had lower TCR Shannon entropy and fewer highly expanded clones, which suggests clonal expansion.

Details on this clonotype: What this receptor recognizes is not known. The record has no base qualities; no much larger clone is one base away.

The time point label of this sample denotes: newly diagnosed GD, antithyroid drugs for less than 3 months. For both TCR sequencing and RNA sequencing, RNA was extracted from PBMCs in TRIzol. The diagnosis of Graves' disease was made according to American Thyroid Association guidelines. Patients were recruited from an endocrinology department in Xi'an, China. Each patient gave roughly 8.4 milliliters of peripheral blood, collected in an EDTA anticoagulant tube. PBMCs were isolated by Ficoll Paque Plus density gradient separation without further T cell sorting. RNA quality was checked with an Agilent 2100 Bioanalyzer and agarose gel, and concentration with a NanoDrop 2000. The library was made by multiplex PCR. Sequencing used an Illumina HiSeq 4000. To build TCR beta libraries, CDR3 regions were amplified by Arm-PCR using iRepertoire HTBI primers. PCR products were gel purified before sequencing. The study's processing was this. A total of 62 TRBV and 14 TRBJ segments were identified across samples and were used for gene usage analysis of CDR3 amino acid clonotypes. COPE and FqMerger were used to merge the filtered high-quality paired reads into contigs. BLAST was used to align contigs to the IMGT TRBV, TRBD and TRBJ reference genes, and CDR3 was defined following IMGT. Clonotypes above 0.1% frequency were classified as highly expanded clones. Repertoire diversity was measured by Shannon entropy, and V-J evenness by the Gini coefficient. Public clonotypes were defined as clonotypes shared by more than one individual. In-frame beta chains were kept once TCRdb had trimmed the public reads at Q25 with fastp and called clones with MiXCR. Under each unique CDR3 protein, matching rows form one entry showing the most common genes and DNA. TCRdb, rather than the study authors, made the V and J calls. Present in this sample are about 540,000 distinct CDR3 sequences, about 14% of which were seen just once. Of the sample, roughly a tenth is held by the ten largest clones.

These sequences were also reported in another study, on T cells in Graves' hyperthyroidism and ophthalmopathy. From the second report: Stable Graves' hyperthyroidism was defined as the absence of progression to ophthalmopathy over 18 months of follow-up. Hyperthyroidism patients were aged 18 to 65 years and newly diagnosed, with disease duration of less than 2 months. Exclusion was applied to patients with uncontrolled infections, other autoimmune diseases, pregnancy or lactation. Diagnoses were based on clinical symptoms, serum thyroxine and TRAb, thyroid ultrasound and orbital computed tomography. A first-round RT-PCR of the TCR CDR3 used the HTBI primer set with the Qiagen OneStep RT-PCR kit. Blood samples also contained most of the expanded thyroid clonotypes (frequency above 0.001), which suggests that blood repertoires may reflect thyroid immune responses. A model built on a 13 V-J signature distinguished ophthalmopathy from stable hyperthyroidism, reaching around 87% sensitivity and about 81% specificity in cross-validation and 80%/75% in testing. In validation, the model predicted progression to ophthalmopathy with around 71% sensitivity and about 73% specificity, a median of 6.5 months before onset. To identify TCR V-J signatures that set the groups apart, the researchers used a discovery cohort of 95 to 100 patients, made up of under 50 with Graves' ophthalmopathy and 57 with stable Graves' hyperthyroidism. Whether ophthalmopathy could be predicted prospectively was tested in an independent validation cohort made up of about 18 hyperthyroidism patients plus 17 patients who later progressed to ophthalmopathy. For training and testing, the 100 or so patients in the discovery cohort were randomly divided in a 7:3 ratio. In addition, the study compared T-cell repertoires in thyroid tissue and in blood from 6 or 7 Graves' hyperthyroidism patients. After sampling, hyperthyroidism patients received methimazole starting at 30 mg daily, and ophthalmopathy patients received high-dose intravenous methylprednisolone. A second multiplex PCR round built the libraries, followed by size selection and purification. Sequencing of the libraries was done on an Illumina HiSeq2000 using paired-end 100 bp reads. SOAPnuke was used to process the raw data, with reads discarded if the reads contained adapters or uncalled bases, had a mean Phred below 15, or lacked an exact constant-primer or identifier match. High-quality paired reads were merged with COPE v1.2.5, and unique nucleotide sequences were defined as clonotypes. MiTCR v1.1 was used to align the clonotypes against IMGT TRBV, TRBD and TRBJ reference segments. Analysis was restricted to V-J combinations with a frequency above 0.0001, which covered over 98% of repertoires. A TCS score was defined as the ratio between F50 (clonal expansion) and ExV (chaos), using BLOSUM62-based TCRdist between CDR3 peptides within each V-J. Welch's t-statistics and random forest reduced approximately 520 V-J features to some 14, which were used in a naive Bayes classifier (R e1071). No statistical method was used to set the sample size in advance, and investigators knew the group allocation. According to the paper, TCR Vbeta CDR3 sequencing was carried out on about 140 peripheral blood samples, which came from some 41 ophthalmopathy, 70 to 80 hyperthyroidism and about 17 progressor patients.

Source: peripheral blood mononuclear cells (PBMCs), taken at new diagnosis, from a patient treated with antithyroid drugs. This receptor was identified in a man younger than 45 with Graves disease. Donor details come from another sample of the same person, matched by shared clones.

The CDR3 reads CASSLTGEDEQYF. The nucleotide sequence is TGCGCCAGCAGCTTGACGGGTGAGGACGAGCAGTACTTC. The sequence links TRBV5-1 to TRBJ2-7; the D gene remains uncertain. The germline V gene provides CDR1 SGHRS and CDR2 YFSETQ. The CDR3 starts with the cysteine, ends with the phenylalanine, and has 13 residues. Only the CDR3 DNA is retained, 39 bases long and in frame from the first base. Deletion took 1 base off V and 5 bases off J, with a span of 10 bases between the germline ends.